This T cell receptor beta chain was profiled in a study of blood T cell repertoires in COVID-19. Some clones are missing from TCRdb's copy, which holds only in-frame ones; the method was immunoSEQ multiplex PCR. The table shows roughly 70,000 clones, with 75% to 90% occurring only once. This CDR3 is 16 amino acids long. Trimming pared 0 bases from V and 0 bases from J, leaving 9 bases between. The V gene's germline CDR1 is LGHNA and CDR2 YNFKEQ. The chain joins TRBV4-2 to TRBJ2-1; D might be TRBD1 (6 bases). Sequencing was performed on peripheral blood. This clonotype originated in an elderly man with COVID-19, enrolled during active disease. This CDR3 is CASSQEQGPSYNEQFF. In DNA, the CDR3 is TGTGCCAGCAGCCAAGAACAGGGTCCCTCCTACAATGAGCAGTTCTTC.